This passage covers 18 T cell receptor beta chains from one sample sequenced in a study of blood T cell repertoires in COVID-19. The assay was immunoSEQ multiplex PCR, and TCRdb's table has in-frame clones only and misses some. Seen here are tens of thousands of clones, 86% observed once, and the top ten hold approximately 24%. The sample comprised peripheral blood. Receptors originate from a human donor with active COVID-19. The donor label of this sample is uncertain.

This chain joins TRBV19 and TRBJ2-5; 16 bases are shared with TRBD2. Germline V CDR1 and CDR2: LNHDA, SQIVND (reference sequence). The V and J ends lost 4 bases and 7 bases, in that order; junction bases with no gene match: 3. The CDR3 length is 15 residues. The CDR3 coding sequence is TGTGCCAGTAGTAGAGGGACTAGCGGGAGGGGGACCCAGTACTTC. It codes for CASSRGTSGRGTQYF.

J is TRBJ1-1 and V is TRBV9; 11 nucleotides align to TRBD1. V dropped 0 bases and J dropped 5; count of bases not matched to a gene: 3. Germline-derived CDR1 and CDR2 are SGDLS and YYNGEE. The CDR3 has 15 residues. CDR3 sequence: CASSVGGQGETEAFF. In DNA, the CDR3 is TGTGCCAGCAGCGTAGGGGGACAGGGGGAAACTGAAGCTTTCTTT.

This rearrangement joins TRBV2 to TRBJ1-1; D might be TRBD1 (6 bases). The germline gives CDR1 SNHLY, CDR2 FYNNEI. Trimming removed 10 bases at V and 0 bases at J, with 12 bases between. There are 13 residues in the CDR3. The CDR3 DNA reads TGTGCCAACAGGGAGGGAATGAACACTGAAGCTTTCTTT. Amino acids: CANREGMNTEAFF.

V gene TRBV9 combines with J gene TRBJ2-1; weak D call: TRBD1 (6 bases). Germline V gives CDR1 SGDLS, CDR2 YYNGEE. V was cut by 3 bases and J by 4 bases, with 8 bases left in between. This CDR3 comprises 13 residues. CDR3 loop: CASSGTAYNEQFF. Here the CDR3 DNA reads TGTGCCAGCAGCGGGACAGCTTACAATGAGCAGTTCTTC.

This clone has just one count. The chain is built from TRBV5-4 and TRBJ2-2; D may be TRBD1 (5 bases). V lost 0 bases to trimming and J lost 7 bases, with 16 bases between them. The CDR3 runs to 16 residues. Germline V gene data show CDR1 as SGHNT and CDR2 as YYREEE (reference sequence). The CDR3 sequence: CASSLAIGAKGGELFF. CDR3 DNA: TGTGCCAGCAGCTTGGCCATAGGGGCTAAGGGCGGGGAGCTGTTTTTT.

This rearrangement joins TRBV28 to TRBJ1-5; no reliable D call. Germline assignment: CDR1 MDHEN and CDR2 SYDVKM. Trimming took 7 bases from V and 2 from J, leaving 12 bases between them. The CDR3 runs 14 residues. The CDR3 DNA reads as TGTGCCAGCAATTCCGGTCGGGGCAATCAGCCCCAGCATTTT. Protein: CASNSGRGNQPQHF.

The chain carries TRBV7-8 and TRBJ1-5; TRBD1 agrees at 12 bases. This CDR3 contains 15 residues. After removal of 3 bases from V and 7 bases from J, the junction contained 4 bases not matched to a gene. Germline lookup yields CDR1 SGHVS and CDR2 FQNEAQ. The CDR3 DNA follows: TGTGCCAGCAGCTTGGGACAGGGGGCTGAACAGCCCCAGCATTTT. The encoded protein is CASSLGQGAEQPQHF.

V usage is TRBV18 and J usage is TRBJ1-6; the D gene is possibly TRBD1 (5 bases). V lost 3 bases, J lost 14 bases, and 11 bases lay in between. Germline V gene lookup returns CDR1 KGHSH and CDR2 LQKENI. The CDR3 has 12 amino acids. The CDR3 DNA follows: TGTGCCAGCTCACCGGGGCAGTCCGCCCTCCACTTT. Its protein is CASSPGQSALHF. Full variable domain (rest looked up from reference TRBV18 and TRBJ1-6): NAGVMQNPRHLVRRRGQEARLRCSPMKGHSHVYWYRQLPEEGLKFMVYLQKENIIDESGMPKERFSAEFPKEGPSILRIQQVVRGDSAAYFCASSPGQSALHFGNGTRLTVT.

Details on this clone: Other DNA sequences in the sample encode the same CDR3. This chain links TRBV11-2 with TRBJ1-5; D is ambiguous. The CDR3 loop spans 15 amino acids. V was shortened by 1 base and J by 0 bases, with 7 bases between the two germline ends. Germline V lookup: CDR1 SGHAT, CDR2 FQNNGV. CDR3 loop: CASSLGLSSNQPQHF. CDR3 DNA: TGTGCCAGCAGCTTAGGCCTCAGTAGCAATCAGCCCCAGCATTTT.

The chain links TRBV29-1 to TRBJ2-5; TRBD1 aligns across 10 bases. Germline lookup yields CDR1 SQVTM and CDR2 ANQGSEA. This CDR3 has 15 residues. J gave up 5 bases and V 6 bases, and 12 bases lay outside the gene matches. The CDR3, as DNA: TGCAGCGTAGCGCCCGGGACAGGGGATTCGGAGACCCAGTACTTC. This codes for CSVAPGTGDSETQYF.

V and J are TRBV7-9 and TRBJ2-1; 8 bases map to TRBD2. V lost 5 bases and J lost 9; bases outside the gene matches: 15. CDR3 size: 16 residues. Germline V gives CDR1 SEHNR, CDR2 FQNEAQ (reference sequence). Here the CDR3 reads CASSPPRAGGRGEQFF. The CDR3 DNA sequence: TGTGCCAGCAGCCCCCCCCGGGCGGGAGGTAGGGGTGAGCAGTTCTTC.

This clone occurred a few times. The chain recombines TRBV19 with TRBJ2-5, with TRBD2 matching 9 bases. The CDR3 runs to 16 residues. V lost 5 bases to trimming and J lost 4 bases; unmatched junction nucleotides: 11. Germline CDR1 reads LNHDA; CDR2 reads SQIVND (reference sequence). The CDR3 sequence is CASSPRVAGEGETQYF. The CDR3 nucleotides are TGTGCCAGTAGTCCCAGGGTAGCGGGAGAGGGAGAGACCCAGTACTTC.

This chain uses TRBV5-6 with TRBJ2-7, with 11 nucleotides matching TRBD2. The CDR3 runs to 17 residues. V was clipped by 4 bases and J by 3 bases; unmatched bases: 12. CDR1 is SGHDT, CDR2 YYEEEE, per germline. Here the CDR3 DNA reads TGTGCCAGCAGCCCCACTAGCGGGGGAGGTCCAAGCTACGAGCAGTACTTC. This gives the protein CASSPTSGGGPSYEQYF. The entire variable domain, with the rest obtained from reference TRBV5-6 and TRBJ2-7, is as follows: DAGVTQSPTHLIKTRGQQVTLRCSPKSGHDTVSWYQQALGQGPQFIFQYYEEEERQRGNFPDRFSGHQFPNYSSELNVNALLLGDSALYLCASSPTSGGGPSYEQYFGPGTRLTVT.

In this sample, this clone turned up once. V usage is TRBV11-3 and J usage is TRBJ2-5; D may be TRBD2 (5 bases). V was trimmed by 1 base and J by 5 bases, leaving 11 bases between them. Germline lookup yields CDR1 SGHNT and CDR2 YENEEA. This CDR3 is built from 14 residues. CDR3 region: CASSLGGVDETQYF. The DNA for the CDR3 is TGTGCCAGCAGCTTAGGGGGAGTGGACGAGACCCAGTACTTC. Supplemented by reference TRBV11-3 and TRBJ2-5, the full variable domain reads EAGVVQSPRYKIIEKKQPVAFWCNPISGHNTLYWYLQNLGQGPELLIRYENEEAVDDSQLPKDRFSAERLKGVDSTLKIQPAELGDSAVYLCASSLGGVDETQYFGPGTRLLVL.

The chain employs TRBV15 and TRBJ2-2; TRBD2 matches at 7 bases. CDR1 is LNHNV and CDR2 is YYDKDF in the germline V gene (reference sequence). CDR3 length equals 15 residues. V shed 5 bases and J 4 bases; nucleotides not matched to a gene: 7. CDR3 nucleotides: TGTGCCACCAGCCAGGGAGGGGAGAGCACCGGGGAGCTGTTTTTT. Its protein is CATSQGGESTGELFF.

J is TRBJ2-1 and V is TRBV27; 7 nucleotides agree with TRBD2. The trim removed 6 bases at V and 8 bases at J, leaving 10 bases unmatched. CDR1 and CDR2 from the germline V gene are MNHEY and SMNVEV (reference sequence). The CDR3 runs 14 residues. CDR3 protein: CASSPAASGHEQFF. The CDR3 bases are TGTGCCAGCAGCCCCGCGGCTAGCGGCCATGAGCAGTTCTTC.

In its sample, this clone was seen a few times. The V call is TRBV15, the J call TRBJ2-7, with D possibly being TRBD2 (6 bases). Trimming removed 0 bases at V and 2 bases at J, with 20 bases between. CDR3 size: 18 residues. The germline gives CDR1 LNHNV, CDR2 YYDKDF (reference sequence). CDR3 sequence (DNA): TGTGCCACCAGCAGAGATCGCGGGGCAGGGAAGGGGACCTACGAGCAGTACTTC. This gives the protein CATSRDRGAGKGTYEQYF.

There are a few counts of this clone. The V call is TRBV7-9, the J call TRBJ2-3, with D unresolved. The germline CDR1 and CDR2 sequences are SEHNR and FQNEAQ (reference sequence). The V and J ends lost 1 base and 5 bases respectively, with 4 bases between them. CDR3 length equals 12 residues. The CDR3 reads CASSLDGDTQYF. CDR3 DNA: TGTGCCAGCAGCTTAGACGGAGATACGCAGTATTTT.